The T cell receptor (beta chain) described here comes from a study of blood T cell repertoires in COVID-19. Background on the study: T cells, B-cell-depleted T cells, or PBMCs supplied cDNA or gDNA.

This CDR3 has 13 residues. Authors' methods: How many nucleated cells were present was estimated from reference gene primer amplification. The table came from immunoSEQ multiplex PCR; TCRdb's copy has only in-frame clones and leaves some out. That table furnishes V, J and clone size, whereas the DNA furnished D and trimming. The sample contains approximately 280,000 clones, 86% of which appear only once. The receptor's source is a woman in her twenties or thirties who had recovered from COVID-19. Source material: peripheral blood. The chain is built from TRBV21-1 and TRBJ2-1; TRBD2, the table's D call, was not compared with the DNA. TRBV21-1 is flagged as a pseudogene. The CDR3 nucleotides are TGTGCCCCCCCGTTCGAGGTAGTCGATGAGCAGTTCTTC. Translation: CAPPFEVVDEQFF.